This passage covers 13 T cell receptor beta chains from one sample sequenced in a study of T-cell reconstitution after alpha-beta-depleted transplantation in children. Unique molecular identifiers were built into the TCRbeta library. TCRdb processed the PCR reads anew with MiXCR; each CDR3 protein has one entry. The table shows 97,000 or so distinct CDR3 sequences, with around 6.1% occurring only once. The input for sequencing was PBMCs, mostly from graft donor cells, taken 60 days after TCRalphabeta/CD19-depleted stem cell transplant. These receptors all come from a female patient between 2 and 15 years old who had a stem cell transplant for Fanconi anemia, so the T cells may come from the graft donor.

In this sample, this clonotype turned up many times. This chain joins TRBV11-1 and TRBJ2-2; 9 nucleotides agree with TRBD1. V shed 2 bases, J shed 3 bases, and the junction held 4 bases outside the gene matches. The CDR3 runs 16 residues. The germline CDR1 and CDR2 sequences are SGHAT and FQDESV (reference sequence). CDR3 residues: CASSLWDREHTGELFF. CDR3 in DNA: TGTGCCAGCAGCTTATGGGACAGGGAGCACACCGGGGAGCTGTTTTTT.

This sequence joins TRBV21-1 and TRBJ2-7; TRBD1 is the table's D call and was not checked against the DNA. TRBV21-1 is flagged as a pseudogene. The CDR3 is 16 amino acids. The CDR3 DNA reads TGTGCCAGCAGCAAAGAAGGTCGACAGGGAGGAGACGAGCAGTACTTC. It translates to CASSKEGRQGGDEQYF.

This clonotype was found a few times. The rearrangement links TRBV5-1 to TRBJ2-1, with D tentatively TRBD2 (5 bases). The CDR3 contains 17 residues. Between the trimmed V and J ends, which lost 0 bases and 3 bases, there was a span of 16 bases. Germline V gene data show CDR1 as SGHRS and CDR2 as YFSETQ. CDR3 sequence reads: CASSLAVGRGLYNEQFF. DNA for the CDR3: TGCGCCAGCAGCTTGGCCGTAGGGAGAGGGCTCTACAATGAGCAGTTCTTC.

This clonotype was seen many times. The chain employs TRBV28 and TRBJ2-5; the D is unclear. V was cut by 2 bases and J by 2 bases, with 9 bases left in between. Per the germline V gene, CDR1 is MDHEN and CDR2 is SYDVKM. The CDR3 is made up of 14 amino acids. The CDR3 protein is CASSLLGLQETQYF. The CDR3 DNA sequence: TGTGCCAGCAGTTTACTGGGCTTACAAGAGACCCAGTACTTC.

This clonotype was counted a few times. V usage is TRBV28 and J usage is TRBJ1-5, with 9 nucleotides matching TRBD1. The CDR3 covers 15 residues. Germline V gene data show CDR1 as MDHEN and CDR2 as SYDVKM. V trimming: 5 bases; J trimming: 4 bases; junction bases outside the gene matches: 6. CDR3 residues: CASSRDRVWNQPQHF. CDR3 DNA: TGTGCCAGCAGTAGGGACAGGGTGTGGAATCAGCCCCAGCATTTT.

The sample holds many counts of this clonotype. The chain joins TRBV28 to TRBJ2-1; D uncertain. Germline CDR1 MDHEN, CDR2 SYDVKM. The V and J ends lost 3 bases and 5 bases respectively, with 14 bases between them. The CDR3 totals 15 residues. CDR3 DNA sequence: TGTGCCAGCAGTTTGCTGACATCCCCCCACAATGAGCAGTTCTTC. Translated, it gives CASSLLTSPHNEQFF.

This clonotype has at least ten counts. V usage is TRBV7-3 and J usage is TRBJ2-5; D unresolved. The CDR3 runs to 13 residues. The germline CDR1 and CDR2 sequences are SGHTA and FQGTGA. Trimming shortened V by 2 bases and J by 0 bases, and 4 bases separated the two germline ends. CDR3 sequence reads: CASSLQYQETQYF. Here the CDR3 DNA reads TGTGCCAGCAGCTTACAGTACCAAGAGACCCAGTACTTC.

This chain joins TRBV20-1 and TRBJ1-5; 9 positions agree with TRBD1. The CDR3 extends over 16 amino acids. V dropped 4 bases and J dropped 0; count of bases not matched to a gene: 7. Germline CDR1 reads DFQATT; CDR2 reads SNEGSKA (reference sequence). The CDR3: CSAIRGTGYSNQPQHF. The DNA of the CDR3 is TGCAGTGCTATTAGAGGGACAGGGTATAGCAATCAGCCCCAGCATTTT.

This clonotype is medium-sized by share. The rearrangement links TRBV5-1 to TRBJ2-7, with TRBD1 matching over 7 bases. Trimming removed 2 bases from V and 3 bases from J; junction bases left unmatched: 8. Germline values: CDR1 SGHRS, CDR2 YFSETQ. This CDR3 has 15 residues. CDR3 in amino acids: CASSFAPTGYYEQYF. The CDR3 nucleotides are TGCGCCAGCAGCTTCGCCCCGACAGGGTACTACGAGCAGTACTTC.

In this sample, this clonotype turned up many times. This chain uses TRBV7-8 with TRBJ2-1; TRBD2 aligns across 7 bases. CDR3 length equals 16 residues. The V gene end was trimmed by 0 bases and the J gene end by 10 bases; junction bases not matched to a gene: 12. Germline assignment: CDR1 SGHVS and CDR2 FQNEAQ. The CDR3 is CASSLAPGLLTLEQFF. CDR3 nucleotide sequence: TGTGCCAGCAGCTTAGCTCCGGGACTATTAACCCTAGAGCAGTTCTTC.

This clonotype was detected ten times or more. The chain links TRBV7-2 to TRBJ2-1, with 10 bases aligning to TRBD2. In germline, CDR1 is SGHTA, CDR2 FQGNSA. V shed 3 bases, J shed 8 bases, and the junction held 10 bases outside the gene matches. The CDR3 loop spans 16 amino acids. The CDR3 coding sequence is TGTGCCAGCAGCTTTTCCGCTAGCGGGGGATGGTATGAGCAGTTCTTC. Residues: CASSFSASGGWYEQFF.

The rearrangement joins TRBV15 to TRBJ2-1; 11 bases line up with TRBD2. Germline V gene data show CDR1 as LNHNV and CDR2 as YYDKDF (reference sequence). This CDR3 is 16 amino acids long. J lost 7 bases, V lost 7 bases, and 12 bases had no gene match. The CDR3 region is CATTVGGSGGGNEQFF. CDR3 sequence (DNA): TGTGCCACCACCGTGGGGGGTAGCGGGGGGGGGAATGAGCAGTTCTTC.

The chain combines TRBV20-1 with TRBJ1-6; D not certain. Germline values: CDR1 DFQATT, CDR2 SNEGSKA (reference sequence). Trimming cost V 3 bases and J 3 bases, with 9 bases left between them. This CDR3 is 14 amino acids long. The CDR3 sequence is CSASRRGYNSPLHF. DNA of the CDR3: TGCAGTGCTAGCAGGCGCGGCTATAATTCACCCCTCCACTTT.